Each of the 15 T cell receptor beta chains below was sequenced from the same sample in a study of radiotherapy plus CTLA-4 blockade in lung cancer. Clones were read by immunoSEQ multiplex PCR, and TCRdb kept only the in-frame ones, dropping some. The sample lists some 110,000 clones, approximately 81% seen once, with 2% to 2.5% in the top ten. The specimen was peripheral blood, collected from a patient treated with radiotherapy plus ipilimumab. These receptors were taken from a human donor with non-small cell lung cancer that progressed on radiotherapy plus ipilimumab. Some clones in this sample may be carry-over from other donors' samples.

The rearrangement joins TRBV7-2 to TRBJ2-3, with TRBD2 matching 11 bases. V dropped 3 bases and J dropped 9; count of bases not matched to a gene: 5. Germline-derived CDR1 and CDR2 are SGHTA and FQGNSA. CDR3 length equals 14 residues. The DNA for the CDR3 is TGTGCCAGCAGCTTCCAAATAGCGGGGGGGACGCAGTATTTT. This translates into CASSFQIAGGTQYF. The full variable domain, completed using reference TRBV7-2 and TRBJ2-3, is GAGVSQSPSNKVTEKGKDVELRCDPISGHTALYWYRQSLGQGLEFLIYFQGNSAPDKSGLPSDRFSAERTGGSVSTLTIQRTQQEDSAVYLCASSFQIAGGTQYFGPGTRLTVL.

The CDR3 loop is CASRDGQGLYSPLHF. In nucleotides, the CDR3 is TGTGCCAGCAGGGACGGACAGGGCCTTTATTCACCCCTCCACTTT. V is TRBV6-6 and J is TRBJ1-6, with 8 bases matching TRBD1. There are 15 residues in the CDR3. Germline V gene data show CDR1 as MNHNY and CDR2 as SVGAGI (reference sequence). Losses at the gene ends were 6 bases for V and 8 bases for J; bases not matched to a gene: 9.

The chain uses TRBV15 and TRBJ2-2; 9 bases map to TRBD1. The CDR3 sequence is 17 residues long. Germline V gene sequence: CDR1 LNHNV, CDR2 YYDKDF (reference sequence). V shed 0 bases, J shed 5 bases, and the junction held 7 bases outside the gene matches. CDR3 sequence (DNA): TGTGCCACCAGCAGAGACCTTAGACAGGGGGAGACCGGGGAGCTGTTTTTT. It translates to CATSRDLRQGETGELFF.

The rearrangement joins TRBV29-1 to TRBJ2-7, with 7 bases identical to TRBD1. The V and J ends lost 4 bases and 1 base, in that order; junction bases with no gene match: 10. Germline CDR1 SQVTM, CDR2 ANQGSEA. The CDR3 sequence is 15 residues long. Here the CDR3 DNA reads TGCAGCGTTGCCGCCTACCGGGACAGTTCCTACGAGCAGTACTTC. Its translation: CSVAAYRDSSYEQYF.

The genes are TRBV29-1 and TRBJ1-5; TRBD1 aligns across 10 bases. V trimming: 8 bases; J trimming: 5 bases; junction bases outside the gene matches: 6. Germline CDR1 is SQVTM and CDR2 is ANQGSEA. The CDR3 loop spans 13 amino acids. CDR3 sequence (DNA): TGCAGCCATTCCGGGACAGGGGATCAGCCCCAGCATTTT. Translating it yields CSHSGTGDQPQHF.

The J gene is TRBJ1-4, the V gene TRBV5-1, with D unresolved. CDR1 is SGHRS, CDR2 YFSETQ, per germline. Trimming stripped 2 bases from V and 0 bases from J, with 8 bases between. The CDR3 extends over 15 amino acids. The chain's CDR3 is CASSLISATNEKLFF. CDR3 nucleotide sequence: TGCGCCAGCAGCTTAATCAGTGCAACTAATGAAAAACTGTTTTTT.

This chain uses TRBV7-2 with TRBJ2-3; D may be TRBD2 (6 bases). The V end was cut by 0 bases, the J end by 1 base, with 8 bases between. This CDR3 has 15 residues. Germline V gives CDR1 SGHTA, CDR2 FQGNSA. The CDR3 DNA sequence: TGTGCCAGCAGCTTAGCGGGGGGTCGCACAGATACGCAGTATTTT. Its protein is CASSLAGGRTDTQYF.

CDR3 region: CASSPTSSLPRYF. As DNA, the CDR3 is TGTGCCAGCAGCCCAACTAGCAGCCTACCGAGGTACTTC. The chain has TRBV6-5 and TRBJ2-4; a possible D gene is TRBD2 (6 bases). CDR3 length equals 13 residues. V was pared by 6 bases and J by 15 bases, with 21 bases between. The germline gives CDR1 MNHEY, CDR2 SVGAGI.

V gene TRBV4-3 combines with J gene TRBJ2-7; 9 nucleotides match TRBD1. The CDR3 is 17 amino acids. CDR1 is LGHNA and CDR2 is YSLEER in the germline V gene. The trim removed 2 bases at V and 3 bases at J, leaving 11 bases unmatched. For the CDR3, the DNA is TGCGCCAGCAGCCAATCGCAGGCGGGACAGGGTGGCTACGAGCAGTACTTC. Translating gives CASSQSQAGQGGYEQYF.

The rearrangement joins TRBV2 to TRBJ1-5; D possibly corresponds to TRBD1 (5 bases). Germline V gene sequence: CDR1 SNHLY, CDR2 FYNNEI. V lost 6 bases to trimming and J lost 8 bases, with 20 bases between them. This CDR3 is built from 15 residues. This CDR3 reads CASSRDRVHKEPQHF. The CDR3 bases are TGTGCCAGCAGCCGGGACCGGGTGCACAAGGAGCCCCAGCATTTT.

The CDR3 DNA reads TGTGCCAGCAGGGCTGTTGCCTGGGATGTCACTGAAGCTTTCTTT. Its protein product is CASRAVAWDVTEAFF. V gene TRBV5-4 combines with J gene TRBJ1-1; D remains unclear. The V gene lost 5 bases and the J gene lost 4 bases, with 18 bases spanning the gap. Looked up from germline, CDR1 is SGHNT and CDR2 is YYREEE (reference sequence). This CDR3 contains 15 residues. The full variable domain, completed using reference TRBV5-4 and TRBJ1-1, is ETGVTQSPTHLIKTRGQQVTLRCSSQSGHNTVSWYQQALGQGPQFIFQYYREEENGRGNFPPRFSGLQFPNYSSELNVNALELDDSALYLCASRAVAWDVTEAFFGQGTRLTVV.

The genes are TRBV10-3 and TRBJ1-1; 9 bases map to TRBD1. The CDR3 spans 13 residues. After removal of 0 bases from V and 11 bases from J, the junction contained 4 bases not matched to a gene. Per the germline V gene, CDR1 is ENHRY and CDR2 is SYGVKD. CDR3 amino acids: CAISESGQGSAFF. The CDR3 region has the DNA TGTGCCATCAGTGAGTCAGGACAGGGGAGTGCTTTCTTT.

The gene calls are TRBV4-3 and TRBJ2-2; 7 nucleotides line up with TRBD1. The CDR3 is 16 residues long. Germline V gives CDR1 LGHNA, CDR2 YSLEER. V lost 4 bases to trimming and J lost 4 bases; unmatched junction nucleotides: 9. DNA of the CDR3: TGCGCCAGCAGCCCTATGGGGACAGCAGCCACCGGGGAGCTGTTTTTT. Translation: CASSPMGTAATGELFF.

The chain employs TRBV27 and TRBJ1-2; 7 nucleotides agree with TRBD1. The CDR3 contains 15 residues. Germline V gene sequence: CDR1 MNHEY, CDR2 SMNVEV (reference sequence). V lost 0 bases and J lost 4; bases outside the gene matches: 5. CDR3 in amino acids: CASSLSLGTAYGYTF. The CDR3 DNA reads TGTGCCAGCAGTTTATCGCTCGGGACAGCCTATGGCTACACCTTC.

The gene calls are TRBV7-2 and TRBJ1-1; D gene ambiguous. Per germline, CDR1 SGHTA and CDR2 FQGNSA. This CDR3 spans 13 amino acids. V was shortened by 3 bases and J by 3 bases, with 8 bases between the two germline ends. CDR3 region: CASSFARDTEAFF. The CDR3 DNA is TGTGCCAGCAGCTTTGCTCGAGACACTGAAGCTTTCTTT.